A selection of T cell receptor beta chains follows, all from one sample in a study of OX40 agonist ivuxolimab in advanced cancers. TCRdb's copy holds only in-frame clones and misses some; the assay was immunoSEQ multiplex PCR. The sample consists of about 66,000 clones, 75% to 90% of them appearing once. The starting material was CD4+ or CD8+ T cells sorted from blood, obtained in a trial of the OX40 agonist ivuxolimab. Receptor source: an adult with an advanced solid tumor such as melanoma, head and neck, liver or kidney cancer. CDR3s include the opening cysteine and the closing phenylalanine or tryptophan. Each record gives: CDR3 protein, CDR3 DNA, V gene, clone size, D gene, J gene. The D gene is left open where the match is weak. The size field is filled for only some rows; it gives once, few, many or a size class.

CDR3aa: CASSFISGGRYEQYF
CDR3nt: TGTGCCAGCAGCTTTATTTCAGGGGGACGCTACGAGCAGTACTTC
v_gene: TRBV7-9
abundance: once
d_gene: TRBD1
j_gene: TRBJ2-7

CDR3aa: CASTDLGARETQYF
CDR3nt: TGTGCCAGCACTGACTTAGGGGCGAGGGAGACCCAGTACTTC
v_gene: TRBV28
abundance: -
d_gene: -
j_gene: TRBJ2-5

CDR3aa: CASSDRGPPTEAFF
CDR3nt: TGCGCCAGCAGTGACCGAGGGCCCCCCACTGAAGCTTTCTTT
v_gene: TRBV10-1
abundance: -
d_gene: -
j_gene: TRBJ1-1

CDR3aa: CASKEFNQPQHF
CDR3nt: TGTGCCAGCAAGGAGTTTAATCAGCCCCAGCATTTT
v_gene: TRBV6-1
abundance: -
d_gene: -
j_gene: TRBJ1-5

CDR3aa: CASSPMAGIYEQYF
CDR3nt: TGTGCCAGCAGCCCAATGGCGGGCATATACGAGCAGTACTTC
v_gene: TRBV6-5
abundance: -
d_gene: -
j_gene: TRBJ2-7

CDR3aa: CAWSLGQGNTEAFF
CDR3nt: TGTGCCTGGAGTTTGGGACAGGGGAACACTGAAGCTTTCTTT
v_gene: TRBV30
abundance: -
d_gene: TRBD1
j_gene: TRBJ1-1

CDR3aa: CATWGLADLSYNEQFF
CDR3nt: TGTGCCACATGGGGACTAGCGGATTTATCCTACAATGAGCAGTTCTTC
v_gene: TRBV28
abundance: -
d_gene: TRBD2
j_gene: TRBJ2-1

CDR3aa: CASSLDRVYGYTF
CDR3nt: TGTGCCAGCAGTTTAGACAGGGTCTATGGCTACACCTTC
v_gene: TRBV27
abundance: -
d_gene: TRBD1
j_gene: TRBJ1-2

CDR3aa: CASSIWQSSGNTIYF
CDR3nt: TGTGCCAGTAGTATCTGGCAGAGCTCTGGAAACACCATATATTTT
v_gene: TRBV19
abundance: -
d_gene: -
j_gene: TRBJ1-3

CDR3aa: CASSRDYSNQPQHF
CDR3nt: TGTGCCAGCAGTCGAGATTATAGCAATCAGCCCCAGCATTTT
v_gene: TRBV28
abundance: -
d_gene: -
j_gene: TRBJ1-5

CDR3aa: CASSPPGAQDRGQVGIQYF
CDR3nt: TGTGCCAGCAGCCCACCTGGGGCTCAGGACAGGGGGCAAGTGGGCATTCAGTACTTC
v_gene: TRBV7-9
abundance: -
d_gene: TRBD1
j_gene: TRBJ2-4

CDR3aa: CASSWETGPEQYF
CDR3nt: TGTGCCAGCAGCTGGGAGACAGGGCCCGAGCAGTACTTC
v_gene: TRBV11-2
abundance: -
d_gene: TRBD1
j_gene: TRBJ2-7

CDR3aa: CASRRGSQSNQPQHF
CDR3nt: TGTGCCAGCCGAAGGGGGAGCCAATCTAATCAGCCCCAGCATTTT
v_gene: TRBV6-1
abundance: -
d_gene: -
j_gene: TRBJ1-5

CDR3aa: CASSLTPGNTGELFF
CDR3nt: TGTGCCAGCAGCTTAACCCCAGGGAACACCGGGGAGCTGTTTTTT
v_gene: TRBV13
abundance: -
d_gene: -
j_gene: TRBJ2-2

CDR3aa: CASSGSYNEQFF
CDR3nt: TGCGCCAGCAGCGGTTCCTACAATGAGCAGTTCTTC
v_gene: TRBV5-1
abundance: -
d_gene: -
j_gene: TRBJ2-1

CDR3aa: CASSLGANNEQFF
CDR3nt: TGTGCCAGCAGTTTAGGTGCGAACAATGAGCAGTTCTTC
v_gene: TRBV27
abundance: -
d_gene: -
j_gene: TRBJ2-1

CDR3aa: CASSLGLANGELFF
CDR3nt: TGTGCCAGCAGCTTAGGTCTCGCTAACGGGGAGCTGTTTTTT
v_gene: TRBV7-9
abundance: once
d_gene: -
j_gene: TRBJ2-2

CDR3aa: CASSGTGGSYEQYF
CDR3nt: TGTGCCAGCAGCGGGACAGGGGGATCCTACGAGCAGTACTTC
v_gene: TRBV9
abundance: -
d_gene: TRBD1
j_gene: TRBJ2-7